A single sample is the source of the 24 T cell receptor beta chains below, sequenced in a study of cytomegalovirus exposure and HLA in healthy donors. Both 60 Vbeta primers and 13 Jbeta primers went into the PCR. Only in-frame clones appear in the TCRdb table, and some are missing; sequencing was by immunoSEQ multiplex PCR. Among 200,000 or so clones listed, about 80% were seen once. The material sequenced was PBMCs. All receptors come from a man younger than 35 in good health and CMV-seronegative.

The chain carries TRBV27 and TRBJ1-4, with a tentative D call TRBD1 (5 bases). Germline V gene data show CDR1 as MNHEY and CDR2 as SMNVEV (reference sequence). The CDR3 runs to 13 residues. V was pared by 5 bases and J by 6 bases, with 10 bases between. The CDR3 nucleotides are TGTGCCAGCAGTACGGGGGGGGATGAAAAACTGTTTTTT. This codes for CASSTGGDEKLFF.

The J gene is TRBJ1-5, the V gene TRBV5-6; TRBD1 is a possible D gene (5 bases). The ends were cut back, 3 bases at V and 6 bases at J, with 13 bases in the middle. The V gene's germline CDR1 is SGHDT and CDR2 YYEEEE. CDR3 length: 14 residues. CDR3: CASSYQGSGQPQHF. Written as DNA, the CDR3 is TGTGCCAGCAGCTACCAGGGCTCGGGTCAGCCCCAGCATTTT.

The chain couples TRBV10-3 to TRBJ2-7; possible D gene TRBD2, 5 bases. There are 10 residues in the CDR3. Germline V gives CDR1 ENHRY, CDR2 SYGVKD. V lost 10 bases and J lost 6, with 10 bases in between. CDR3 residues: CATQGGEQYF. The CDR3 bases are TGTGCCACCCAAGGAGGCGAGCAGTACTTC.

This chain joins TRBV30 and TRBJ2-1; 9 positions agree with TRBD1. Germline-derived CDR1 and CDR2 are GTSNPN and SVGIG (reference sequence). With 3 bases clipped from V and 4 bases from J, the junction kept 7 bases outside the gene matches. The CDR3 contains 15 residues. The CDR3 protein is CAWSPPGQGYNEQFF. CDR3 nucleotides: TGTGCCTGGAGCCCTCCGGGACAGGGATACAATGAGCAGTTCTTC. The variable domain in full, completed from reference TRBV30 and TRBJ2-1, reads SQTIHQWPATLVQPVGSPLSLECTVEGTSNPNLYWYRQAAGRGLQLLFYSVGIGQISSEVPQNLSASRPQDRQFILSSKKLLLSDSGFYLCAWSPPGQGYNEQFFGPGTRLTVL.

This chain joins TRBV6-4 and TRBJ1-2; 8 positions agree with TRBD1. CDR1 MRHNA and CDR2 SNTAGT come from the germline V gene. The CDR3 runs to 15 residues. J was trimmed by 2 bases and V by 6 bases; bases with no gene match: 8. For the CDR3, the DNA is TGTGCCAGCAGCGCAGGACAGGGATTAAACTATGGCTACACCTTC. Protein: CASSAGQGLNYGYTF.

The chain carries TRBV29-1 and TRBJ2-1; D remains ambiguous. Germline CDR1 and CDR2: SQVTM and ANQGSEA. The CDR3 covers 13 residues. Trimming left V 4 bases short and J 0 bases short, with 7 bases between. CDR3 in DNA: TGCAGCGTTGCCCCATCCTCCTACAATGAGCAGTTCTTC. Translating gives CSVAPSSYNEQFF.

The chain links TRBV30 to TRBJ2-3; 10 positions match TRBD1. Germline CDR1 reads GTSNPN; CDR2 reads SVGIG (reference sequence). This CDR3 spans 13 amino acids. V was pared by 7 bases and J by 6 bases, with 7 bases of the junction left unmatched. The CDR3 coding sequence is TGTGCCTTCCGACAGGGGGCGGGGGATACGCAGTATTTT. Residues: CAFRQGAGDTQYF. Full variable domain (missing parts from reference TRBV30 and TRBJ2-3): SQTIHQWPATLVQPVGSPLSLECTVEGTSNPNLYWYRQAAGRGLQLLFYSVGIGQISSEVPQNLSASRPQDRQFILSSKKLLLSDSGFYLCAFRQGAGDTQYFGPGTRLTVL.

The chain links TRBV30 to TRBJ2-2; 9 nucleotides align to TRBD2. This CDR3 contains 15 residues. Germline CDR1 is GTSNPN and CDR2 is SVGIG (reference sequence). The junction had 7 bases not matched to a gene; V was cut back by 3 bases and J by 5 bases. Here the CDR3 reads CAWSLGSGRTGELFF. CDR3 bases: TGTGCCTGGAGCCTGGGTAGCGGGAGAACCGGGGAGCTGTTTTTT.

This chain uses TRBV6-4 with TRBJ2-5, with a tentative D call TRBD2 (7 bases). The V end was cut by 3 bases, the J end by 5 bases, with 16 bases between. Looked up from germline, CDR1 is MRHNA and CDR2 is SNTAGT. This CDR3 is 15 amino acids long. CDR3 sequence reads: CASSEQIGGGETQYF. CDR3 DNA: TGTGCCAGCAGTGAACAAATAGGGGGAGGGGAGACCCAGTACTTC.

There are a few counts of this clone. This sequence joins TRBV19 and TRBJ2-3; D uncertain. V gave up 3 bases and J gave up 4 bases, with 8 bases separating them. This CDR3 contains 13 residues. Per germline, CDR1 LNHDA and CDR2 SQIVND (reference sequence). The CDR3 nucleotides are TGTGCCAGTAGTATCGCTGGGCCAGATACGCAGTATTTT. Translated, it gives CASSIAGPDTQYF.

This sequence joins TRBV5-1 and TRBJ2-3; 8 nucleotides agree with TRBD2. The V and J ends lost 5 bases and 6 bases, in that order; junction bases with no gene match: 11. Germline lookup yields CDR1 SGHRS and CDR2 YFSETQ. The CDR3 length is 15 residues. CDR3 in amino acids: CASRFLAGTLDTQYF. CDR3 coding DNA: TGCGCCAGCAGGTTTCTAGCGGGCACGTTGGATACGCAGTATTTT.

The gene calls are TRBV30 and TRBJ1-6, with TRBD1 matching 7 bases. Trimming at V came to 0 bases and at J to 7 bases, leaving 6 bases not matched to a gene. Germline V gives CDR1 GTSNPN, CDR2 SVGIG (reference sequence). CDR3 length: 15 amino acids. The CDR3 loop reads CAWSVPGGRNSPLHF. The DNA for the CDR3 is TGTGCCTGGAGTGTACCAGGGGGTCGAAATTCACCCCTCCACTTT. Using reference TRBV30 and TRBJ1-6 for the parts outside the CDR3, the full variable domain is SQTIHQWPATLVQPVGSPLSLECTVEGTSNPNLYWYRQAAGRGLQLLFYSVGIGQISSEVPQNLSASRPQDRQFILSSKKLLLSDSGFYLCAWSVPGGRNSPLHFGNGTRLTVT.

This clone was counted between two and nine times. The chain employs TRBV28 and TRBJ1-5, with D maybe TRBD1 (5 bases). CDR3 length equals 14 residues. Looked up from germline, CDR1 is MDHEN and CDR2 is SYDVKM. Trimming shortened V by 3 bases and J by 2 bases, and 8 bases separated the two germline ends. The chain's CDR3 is CASSFRDGNQPQHF. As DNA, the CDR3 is TGTGCCAGCAGTTTCAGGGATGGCAATCAGCCCCAGCATTTT.

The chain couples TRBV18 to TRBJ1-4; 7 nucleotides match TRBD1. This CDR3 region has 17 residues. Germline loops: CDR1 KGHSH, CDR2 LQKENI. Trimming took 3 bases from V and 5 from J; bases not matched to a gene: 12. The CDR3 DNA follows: TGTGCCAGCTCACCCACCACAGGGGCAGAGGGAAATGAAAAACTGTTTTTT. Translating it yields CASSPTTGAEGNEKLFF.

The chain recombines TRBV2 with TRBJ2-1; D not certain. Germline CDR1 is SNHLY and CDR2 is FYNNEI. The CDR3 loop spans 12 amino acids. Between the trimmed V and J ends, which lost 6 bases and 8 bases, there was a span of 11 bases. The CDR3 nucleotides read TGTGCCAGCAGCAGACGAGGCGATGAGCAGTTCTTC. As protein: CASSRRGDEQFF.

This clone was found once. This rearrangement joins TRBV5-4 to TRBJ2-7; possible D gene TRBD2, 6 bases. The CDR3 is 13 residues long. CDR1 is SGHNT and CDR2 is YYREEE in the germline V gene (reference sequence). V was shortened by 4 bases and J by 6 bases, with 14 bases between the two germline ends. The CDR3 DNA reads TGTGCCAGCAGCCGATCTGGGGGGTCCGAGCAGTACTTC. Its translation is CASSRSGGSEQYF. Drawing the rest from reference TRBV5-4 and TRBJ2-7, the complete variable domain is ETGVTQSPTHLIKTRGQQVTLRCSSQSGHNTVSWYQQALGQGPQFIFQYYREEENGRGNFPPRFSGLQFPNYSSELNVNALELDDSALYLCASSRSGGSEQYFGPGTRLTVT.

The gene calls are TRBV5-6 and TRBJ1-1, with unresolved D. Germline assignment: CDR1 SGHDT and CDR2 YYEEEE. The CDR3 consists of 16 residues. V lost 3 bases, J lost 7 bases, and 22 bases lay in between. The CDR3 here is CASSSSGRLIQDEAFF. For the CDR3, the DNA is TGTGCCAGCAGCTCCTCAGGTCGGCTCATCCAGGATGAAGCTTTCTTT.

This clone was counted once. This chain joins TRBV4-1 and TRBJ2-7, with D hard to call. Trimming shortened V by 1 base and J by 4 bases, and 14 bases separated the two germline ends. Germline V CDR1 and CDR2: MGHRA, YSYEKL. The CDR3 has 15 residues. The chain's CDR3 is CASSQVSAGVYEQYF. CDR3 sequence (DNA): TGCGCCAGCAGCCAAGTCTCGGCCGGAGTTTACGAGCAGTACTTC.

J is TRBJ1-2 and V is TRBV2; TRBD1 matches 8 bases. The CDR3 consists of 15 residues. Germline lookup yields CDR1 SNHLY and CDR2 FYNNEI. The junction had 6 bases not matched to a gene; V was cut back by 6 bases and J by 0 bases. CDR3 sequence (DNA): TGTGCCAGCAGAGAGACAGGGGTTTCTAACTATGGCTACACCTTC. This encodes CASRETGVSNYGYTF.

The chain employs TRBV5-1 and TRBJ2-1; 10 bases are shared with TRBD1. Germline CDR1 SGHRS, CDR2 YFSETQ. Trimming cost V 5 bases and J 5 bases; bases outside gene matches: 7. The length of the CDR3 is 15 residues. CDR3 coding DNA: TGCGCCAGCAGATCGACAGGGGGCTTGGACAATGAGCAGTTCTTC. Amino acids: CASRSTGGLDNEQFF.

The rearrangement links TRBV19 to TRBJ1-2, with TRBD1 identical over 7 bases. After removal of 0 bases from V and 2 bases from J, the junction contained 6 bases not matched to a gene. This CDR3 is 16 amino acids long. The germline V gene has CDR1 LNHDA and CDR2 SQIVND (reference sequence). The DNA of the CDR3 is TGTGCCAGTAGTATAGAGTTGGGGACAGTCAACTATGGCTACACCTTC. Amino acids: CASSIELGTVNYGYTF.

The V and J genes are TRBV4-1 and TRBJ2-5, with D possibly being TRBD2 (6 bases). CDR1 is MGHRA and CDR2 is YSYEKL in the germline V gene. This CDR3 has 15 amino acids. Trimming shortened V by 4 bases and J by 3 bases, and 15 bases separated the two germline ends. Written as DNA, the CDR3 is TGCGCCAGCAGCCGTCTTCTAGCGAGCGAAGAGACCCAGTACTTC. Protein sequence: CASSRLLASEETQYF.

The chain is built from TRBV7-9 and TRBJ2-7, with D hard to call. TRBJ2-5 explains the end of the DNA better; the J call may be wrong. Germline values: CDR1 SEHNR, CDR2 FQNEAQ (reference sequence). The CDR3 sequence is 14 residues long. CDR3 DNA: TGTGCCAGCAGCGCCGGGTCTGGATGGGAGACCCAGTACTTC. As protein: CASSAGSGWETQYF.

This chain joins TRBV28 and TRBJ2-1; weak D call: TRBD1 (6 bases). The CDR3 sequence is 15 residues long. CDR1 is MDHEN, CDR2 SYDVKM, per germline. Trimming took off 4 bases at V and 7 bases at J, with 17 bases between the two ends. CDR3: CASSSRKRGKNEQFF. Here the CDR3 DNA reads TGTGCCAGCAGTTCCCGAAAGAGGGGGAAGAATGAGCAGTTCTTC.